Listed below are T cell receptor beta chains from one sample, sequenced in a study of T cells in localized non-small cell lung cancer. Produced via immunoSEQ multiplex PCR; TCRdb's table is partial and in-frame only. Altogether 100,000 or so clones are present, about nine tenths being singletons, with the ten largest covering about 4%. Sequenced material: PBMCs, taken before any cancer treatment. The receptor set was obtained from a woman aged 40-75 years with stage II squamous cell lung carcinoma. Both conserved end residues are part of each CDR3. Fields, in order: D gene, J gene, V gene, clone size, CDR3 DNA, CDR3 protein. The D gene is left open where the match is weak. Rows give clone size only sometimes, using once, few, many, or a class for an expanded clone.

d_gene: -
j_gene: TRBJ1-3
v_gene: TRBV4-1
abundance: -
CDR3nt: TGCGCCAGCAGCCAAGCTGGAAACACCATATATTTT
CDR3aa: CASSQAGNTIYF

d_gene: -
j_gene: TRBJ1-4
v_gene: TRBV9
abundance: -
CDR3nt: TGTGCCAGCAGCGGAGGGGGTGCAACTAATGAAAAACTGTTTTTT
CDR3aa: CASSGGGATNEKLFF

d_gene: -
j_gene: TRBJ2-2
v_gene: TRBV6-6
abundance: few
CDR3nt: TGTGCCAGCAGTTACTCCGGGACCGGGGAGCTGTTTTTT
CDR3aa: CASSYSGTGELFF

d_gene: -
j_gene: TRBJ2-7
v_gene: TRBV20-1
abundance: -
CDR3nt: TGCAGTGCTAGAGCGGGGACCGAGCAGTACTTC
CDR3aa: CSARAGTEQYF

d_gene: TRBD1
j_gene: TRBJ1-5
v_gene: TRBV7-9
abundance: -
CDR3nt: TGTGCCAGCAGCCCAGACGGGACAGGGGGCGACCAGCCCCAGCATTTT
CDR3aa: CASSPDGTGGDQPQHF

d_gene: -
j_gene: TRBJ2-6
v_gene: TRBV7-9
abundance: -
CDR3nt: TGTGCCAGCAGCCTCGGCGACAGGCCCCTCTCTGGGGCCAACGTCCTGACTTTC
CDR3aa: CASSLGDRPLSGANVLTF

d_gene: TRBD1
j_gene: TRBJ1-5
v_gene: TRBV7-2
abundance: -
CDR3nt: TGTGCCAGCAGCTTAAAGGGGGCGATAAGCAATCAGCCCCAGCATTTT
CDR3aa: CASSLKGAISNQPQHF

d_gene: -
j_gene: TRBJ1-2
v_gene: TRBV28
abundance: -
CDR3nt: TGTGCCAGCAGCCGGGGGGGGGCCCATGGCTACACCTTC
CDR3aa: CASSRGGAHGYTF

d_gene: -
j_gene: TRBJ1-5
v_gene: TRBV15
abundance: -
CDR3nt: TGTGCCACCAGCAGAGAGGGAGGGGCTCAGCCCCAGCATTTT
CDR3aa: CATSREGGAQPQHF

d_gene: -
j_gene: TRBJ2-1
v_gene: TRBV20-1
abundance: -
CDR3nt: TGCAGTGCATTCTGGCAAGAGCAGTTCTTC
CDR3aa: CSAFWQEQFF

d_gene: TRBD1
j_gene: TRBJ2-2
v_gene: TRBV6-6
abundance: once
CDR3nt: TGTGCCAGCATCGGGACAGGATCGAACACCGGGGAGCTGTTTTTT
CDR3aa: CASIGTGSNTGELFF

d_gene: -
j_gene: TRBJ1-1
v_gene: TRBV9
abundance: once
CDR3nt: TGTGCCAGCAGCGTAGGGCAGAAAGCTTTCTTT
CDR3aa: CASSVGQKAFF

d_gene: -
j_gene: TRBJ1-2
v_gene: TRBV7-7
abundance: -
CDR3nt: TGCGCCAGCAGCCAAGATCCAGGGCCGGGGGTAGACGGCTACACCTTC
CDR3aa: CASSQDPGPGVDGYTF

d_gene: TRBD1
j_gene: TRBJ2-1
v_gene: TRBV6-5
abundance: -
CDR3nt: TGTGCCAGCAGGCCGACAGGGTCAGTCCGAAATGAGCAGTTCTTC
CDR3aa: CASRPTGSVRNEQFF

d_gene: -
j_gene: TRBJ1-5
v_gene: TRBV6-6
abundance: few
CDR3nt: TGTGCCAGCAGTACCCCCCCGAGGAATCAGCCCCAGCATTTT
CDR3aa: CASSTPPRNQPQHF

d_gene: -
j_gene: TRBJ1-3
v_gene: TRBV18
abundance: -
CDR3nt: TGTGCCAGCTCACCACGTCCGGGGAGGGCCCTCTCTGGAAACACCATATATTTT
CDR3aa: CASSPRPGRALSGNTIYF

d_gene: TRBD2
j_gene: TRBJ2-1
v_gene: TRBV6-5
abundance: -
CDR3nt: TGTGCCAGCAGAATTGGACTAGCGGGAGTCAATGAGCAGTTCTTC
CDR3aa: CASRIGLAGVNEQFF

d_gene: -
j_gene: TRBJ1-2
v_gene: TRBV2
abundance: -
CDR3nt: TGTGCCAGCAGTGACAGCTTCAACACGAATAACTATGGCTACACCTTC
CDR3aa: CASSDSFNTNNYGYTF

d_gene: -
j_gene: TRBJ2-5
v_gene: TRBV13
abundance: -
CDR3nt: TGTGCCGGCAGTTCCCGTGGCAGGGAAGAGACCCAGTACTTC
CDR3aa: CAGSSRGREETQYF

d_gene: -
j_gene: TRBJ2-1
v_gene: TRBV7-7
abundance: -
CDR3nt: TGTGCCAGCAGCTCCAGTCTTCTCGCACCCAAGCAGTTCTTC
CDR3aa: CASSSSLLAPKQFF

d_gene: -
j_gene: TRBJ2-1
v_gene: TRBV25-1
abundance: many
CDR3nt: TGTGCCAGCAGTCGCTCCCCCTCCTACAATGAGCAGTTCTTC
CDR3aa: CASSRSPSYNEQFF

d_gene: TRBD1
j_gene: TRBJ2-7
v_gene: TRBV7-6
abundance: -
CDR3nt: TGTGCCAGCAGTCTAGTGGGACAGGGTTTGTACGAGCAGTACTTC
CDR3aa: CASSLVGQGLYEQYF

d_gene: TRBD1
j_gene: TRBJ1-2
v_gene: TRBV10-3
abundance: -
CDR3nt: TGTGCCATCAGTGAACCCGACAGGGCCCATGGCTACACCTTC
CDR3aa: CAISEPDRAHGYTF

d_gene: -
j_gene: TRBJ2-1
v_gene: TRBV15
abundance: -
CDR3nt: TGTGCCACAAAGCCTGGGGCCCTCTCCTACAATGAGCAGTTCTTC
CDR3aa: CATKPGALSYNEQFF

d_gene: -
j_gene: TRBJ2-6
v_gene: TRBV9
abundance: -
CDR3nt: TGTGCCAGCGGGCAGCCCTCTGGGGCCAACGTCCTGACTTTC
CDR3aa: CASGQPSGANVLTF

d_gene: TRBD2
j_gene: TRBJ2-3
v_gene: TRBV2
abundance: -
CDR3nt: TGTGCCAGCCAGGGAAGCGGGGTTAGCACAGATACGCAGTATTTT
CDR3aa: CASQGSGVSTDTQYF

d_gene: -
j_gene: TRBJ1-4
v_gene: TRBV2
abundance: -
CDR3nt: TGTGCCAGCAGTCCGGACACAAAGGTGGCTAATGAAAAACTGTTTTTT
CDR3aa: CASSPDTKVANEKLFF

d_gene: TRBD1
j_gene: TRBJ1-5
v_gene: TRBV2
abundance: -
CDR3nt: TGTGCCAGCACGGGGACAGCCAATCAGCCCCAGCATTTT
CDR3aa: CASTGTANQPQHF

d_gene: TRBD1
j_gene: TRBJ2-2
v_gene: TRBV5-4
abundance: -
CDR3nt: TGTGCCAGCAGCTTGGTGGCTAGGGGGCGGAACGGGGAGCTGTTTTTT
CDR3aa: CASSLVARGRNGELFF

d_gene: TRBD1
j_gene: TRBJ1-1
v_gene: TRBV19
abundance: -
CDR3nt: TGTGCCAGTATCAGGGGGACGAATCAACCGTGGAACACTGAAGCTTTCTTT
CDR3aa: CASIRGTNQPWNTEAFF

d_gene: TRBD2
j_gene: TRBJ2-3
v_gene: TRBV5-4
abundance: -
CDR3nt: TGTGCCTCAAGACTAGCGGGGGGTGATACGCAGTATTTT
CDR3aa: CASRLAGGDTQYF

d_gene: -
j_gene: TRBJ2-7
v_gene: TRBV13
abundance: -
CDR3nt: TGTGCCAGCAGCTTAGTCGCCGGCGAGCAGTACTTC
CDR3aa: CASSLVAGEQYF

d_gene: -
j_gene: TRBJ1-6
v_gene: TRBV5-5
abundance: -
CDR3nt: TGTGCCAGCAGCGTACTGCCCGATGTGAGTAATTCACCCCTCCACTTT
CDR3aa: CASSVLPDVSNSPLHF

d_gene: TRBD2
j_gene: TRBJ2-1
v_gene: TRBV11-3
abundance: -
CDR3nt: TGTGCCAGCAGCTTCCTTCTCCGGGACTACCCACCTAATGAGCAGTTCTTC
CDR3aa: CASSFLLRDYPPNEQFF

d_gene: -
j_gene: TRBJ1-4
v_gene: TRBV11-2
abundance: -
CDR3nt: TGTGCCAGCAGCTCTGGGGTTCTAGCCGGTGAACTGTTTTTT
CDR3aa: CASSSGVLAGELFF

d_gene: TRBD2
j_gene: TRBJ2-1
v_gene: TRBV7-9
abundance: -
CDR3nt: TGTGCCAGCAGCTTAGGAGGGACTAGCGGGAGAACTAATGAGCAGTTCTTC
CDR3aa: CASSLGGTSGRTNEQFF

d_gene: -
j_gene: TRBJ2-5
v_gene: TRBV7-6
abundance: -
CDR3nt: TGTGCCAGCAGCTTAGGCGCGAGGGCGTACCAAGAGACCCAGTACTTC
CDR3aa: CASSLGARAYQETQYF

d_gene: TRBD2
j_gene: TRBJ2-1
v_gene: TRBV5-1
abundance: -
CDR3nt: TGCGCCAGCAGCTTGGGGAAGATACTAGCGGGAGCGCGGAATGAGCAGTTCTTC
CDR3aa: CASSLGKILAGARNEQFF

d_gene: -
j_gene: TRBJ2-7
v_gene: TRBV7-9
abundance: -
CDR3nt: TGTGCCAGCAGCCCGGTGGGGCAGCTTTACGAGCAGTACTTC
CDR3aa: CASSPVGQLYEQYF

d_gene: TRBD2
j_gene: TRBJ2-1
v_gene: TRBV12-5
abundance: -
CDR3nt: TGTGCTAGTGGTTTGGTTTTCGGGGGGTCTAGCGGTCCGCTAAGCTCCTACAATGAGCAGTTCTTC
CDR3aa: CASGLVFGGSSGPLSSYNEQFF

d_gene: TRBD2
j_gene: TRBJ2-5
v_gene: TRBV7-6
abundance: once
CDR3nt: TGTGCCAGCAGCTCACTAGCGGGGGGGCCGGAGACCCAGTACTTC
CDR3aa: CASSSLAGGPETQYF

d_gene: TRBD2
j_gene: TRBJ2-3
v_gene: TRBV5-6
abundance: -
CDR3nt: TGTGCCAGCAGCTTGGAGGGACTAGCGCAGTATTTT
CDR3aa: CASSLEGLAQYF

d_gene: -
j_gene: TRBJ1-1
v_gene: TRBV18
abundance: -
CDR3nt: TGTGCCAGCTCACCTCCGACAAACACTGAAGCTTTCTTT
CDR3aa: CASSPPTNTEAFF